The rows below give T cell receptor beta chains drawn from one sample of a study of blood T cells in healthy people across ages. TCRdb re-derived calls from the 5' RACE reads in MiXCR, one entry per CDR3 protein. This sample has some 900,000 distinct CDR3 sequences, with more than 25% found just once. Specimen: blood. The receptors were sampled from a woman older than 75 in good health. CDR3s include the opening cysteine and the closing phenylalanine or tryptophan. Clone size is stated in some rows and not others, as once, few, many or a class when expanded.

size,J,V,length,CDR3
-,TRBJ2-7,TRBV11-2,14,CASSLVGQFYEQYF
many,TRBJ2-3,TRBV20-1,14,CSARPGLAIDTQYF
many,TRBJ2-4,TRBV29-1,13,CSVRLAGRNIQYF
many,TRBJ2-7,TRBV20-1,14,CSAREWDRGYEQYF
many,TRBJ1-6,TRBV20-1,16,CSARVRGSTYNSPLHF
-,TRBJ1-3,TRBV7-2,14,CASSLSAGGNTIYF
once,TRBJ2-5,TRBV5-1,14,CASSGTSAQETQYF
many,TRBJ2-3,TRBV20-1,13,CSASGGGADTQYF
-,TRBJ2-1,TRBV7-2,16,CASSEYITPQGNEQFF
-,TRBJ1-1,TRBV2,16,CASKIGGGEMNTEAFF
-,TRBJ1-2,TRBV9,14,CASSTEQGWIGHTF
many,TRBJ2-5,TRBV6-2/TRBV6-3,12,CASRAGVETQYF
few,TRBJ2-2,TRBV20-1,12,CSASSPTGELFF
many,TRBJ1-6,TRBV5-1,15,CASAPGTANNSPLHF
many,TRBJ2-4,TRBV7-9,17,CASSLRMARGALDIQYF
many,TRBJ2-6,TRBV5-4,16,CASSPSLGTGANVLTF
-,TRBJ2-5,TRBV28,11,CASSSPREQYF
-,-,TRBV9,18,CASSKTAHRDWGYYEQYF
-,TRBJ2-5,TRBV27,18,CTSSPRYASGGAAGTQYF
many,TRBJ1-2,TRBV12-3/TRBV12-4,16,CASSLVQGVFPYGYTF
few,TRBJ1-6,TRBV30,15,CAWSVEALYNSPLHF
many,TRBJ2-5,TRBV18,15,CASSPAGQAGKTQYF
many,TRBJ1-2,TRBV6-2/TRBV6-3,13,CASRRTGSNGYTF
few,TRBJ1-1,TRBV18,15,CASSPPNRGFTEAFF
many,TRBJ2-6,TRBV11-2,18,CASSLVRGTSSGANVLTF
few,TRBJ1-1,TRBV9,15,CASSPTGQGGTEAFF
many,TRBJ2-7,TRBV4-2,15,CASSQTSGGLYEQYF
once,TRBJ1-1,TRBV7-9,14,CASDQGARGTEAFF
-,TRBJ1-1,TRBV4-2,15,CASSQASAGRTEAFF